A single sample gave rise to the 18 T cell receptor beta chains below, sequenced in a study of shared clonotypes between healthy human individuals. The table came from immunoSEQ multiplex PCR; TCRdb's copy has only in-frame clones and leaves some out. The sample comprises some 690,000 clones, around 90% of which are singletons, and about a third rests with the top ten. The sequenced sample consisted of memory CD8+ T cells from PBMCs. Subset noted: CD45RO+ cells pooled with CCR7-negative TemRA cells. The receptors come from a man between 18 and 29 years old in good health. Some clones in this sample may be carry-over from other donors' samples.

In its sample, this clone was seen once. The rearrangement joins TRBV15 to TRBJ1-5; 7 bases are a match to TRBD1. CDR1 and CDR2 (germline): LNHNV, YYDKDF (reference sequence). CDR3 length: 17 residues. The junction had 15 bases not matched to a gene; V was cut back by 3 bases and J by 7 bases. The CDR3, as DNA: TGTGCCACCAGCAGCACAAGGGGTAGGGGGCTAGGACAGCCCCAGCATTTT. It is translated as CATSSTRGRGLGQPQHF.

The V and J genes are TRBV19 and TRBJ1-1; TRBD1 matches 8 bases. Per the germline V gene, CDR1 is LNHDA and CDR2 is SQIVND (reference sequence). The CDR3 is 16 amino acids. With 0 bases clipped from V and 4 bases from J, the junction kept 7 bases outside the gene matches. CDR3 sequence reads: CASSIDPDRAGTEAFF. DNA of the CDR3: TGTGCCAGTAGTATAGATCCGGACAGGGCAGGCACTGAAGCTTTCTTT. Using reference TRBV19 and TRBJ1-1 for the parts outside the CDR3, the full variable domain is DGGITQSPKYLFRKEGQNVTLSCEQNLNHDAMYWYRQDPGQGLRLIYYSQIVNDFQKGDIAEGYSVSREKKESFPLTVTSAQKNPTAFYLCASSIDPDRAGTEAFFGQGTRLTVV.

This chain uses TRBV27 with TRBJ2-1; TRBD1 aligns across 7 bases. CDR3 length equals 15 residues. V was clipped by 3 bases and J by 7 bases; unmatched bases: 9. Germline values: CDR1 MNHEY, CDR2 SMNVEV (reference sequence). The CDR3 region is CASSLIRGHGNEQFF. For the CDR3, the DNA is TGTGCCAGCAGTTTGATTAGGGGGCACGGAAATGAGCAGTTCTTC.

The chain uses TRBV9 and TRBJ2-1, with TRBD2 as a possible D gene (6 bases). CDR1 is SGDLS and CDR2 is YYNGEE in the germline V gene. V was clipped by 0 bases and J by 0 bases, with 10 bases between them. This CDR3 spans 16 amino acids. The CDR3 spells CASSVVTSPSYNEQFF. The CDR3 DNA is TGTGCCAGCAGCGTAGTAACTAGCCCCTCCTACAATGAGCAGTTCTTC.

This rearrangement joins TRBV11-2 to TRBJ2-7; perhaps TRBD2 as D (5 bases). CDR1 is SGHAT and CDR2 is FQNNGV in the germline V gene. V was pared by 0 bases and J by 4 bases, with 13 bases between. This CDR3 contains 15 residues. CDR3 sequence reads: CASSLDFGVSYEQYF. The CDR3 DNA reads TGTGCCAGCAGCTTAGATTTCGGGGTTTCGTACGAGCAGTACTTC.

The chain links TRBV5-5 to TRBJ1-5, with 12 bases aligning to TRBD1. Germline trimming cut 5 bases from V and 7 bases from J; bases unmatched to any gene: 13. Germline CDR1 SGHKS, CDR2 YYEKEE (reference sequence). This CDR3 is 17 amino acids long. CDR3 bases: TGTGCCAGCAGACCCGGGACAGGGGGCAATTTTCGCCAGCCCCAGCATTTT. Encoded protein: CASRPGTGGNFRQPQHF.

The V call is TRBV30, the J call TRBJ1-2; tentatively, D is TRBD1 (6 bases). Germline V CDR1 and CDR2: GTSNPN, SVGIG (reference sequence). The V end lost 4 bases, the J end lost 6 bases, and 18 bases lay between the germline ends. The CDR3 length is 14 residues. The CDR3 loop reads CAWNDVGGWHGYTF. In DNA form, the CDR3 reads TGTGCCTGGAACGACGTTGGGGGCTGGCATGGCTACACCTTC. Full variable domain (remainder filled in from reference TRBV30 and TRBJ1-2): SQTIHQWPATLVQPVGSPLSLECTVEGTSNPNLYWYRQAAGRGLQLLFYSVGIGQISSEVPQNLSASRPQDRQFILSSKKLLLSDSGFYLCAWNDVGGWHGYTFGSGTRLTVV.

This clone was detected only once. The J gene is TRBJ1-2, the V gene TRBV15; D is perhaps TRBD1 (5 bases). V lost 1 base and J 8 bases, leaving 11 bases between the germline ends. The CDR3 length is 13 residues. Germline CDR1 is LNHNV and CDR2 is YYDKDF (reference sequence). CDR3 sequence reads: CATSRGAGPGYTF. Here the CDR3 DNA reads TGTGCCACCAGCAGAGGGGCAGGGCCCGGCTACACCTTC.

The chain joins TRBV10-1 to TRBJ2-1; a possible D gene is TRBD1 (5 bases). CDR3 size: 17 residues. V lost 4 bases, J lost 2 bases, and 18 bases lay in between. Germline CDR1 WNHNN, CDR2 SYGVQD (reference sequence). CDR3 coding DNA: TGCGCCAGCAGTGTTCAGGGTTTACAACACCCCTACAATGAGCAGTTCTTC. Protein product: CASSVQGLQHPYNEQFF.

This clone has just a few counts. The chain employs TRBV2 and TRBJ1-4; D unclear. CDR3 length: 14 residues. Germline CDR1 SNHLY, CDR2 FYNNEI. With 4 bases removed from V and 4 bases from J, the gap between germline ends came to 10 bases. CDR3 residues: CASSGAHNNEKLFF. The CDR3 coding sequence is TGTGCCAGCAGTGGAGCACATAATAATGAAAAACTGTTTTTT.

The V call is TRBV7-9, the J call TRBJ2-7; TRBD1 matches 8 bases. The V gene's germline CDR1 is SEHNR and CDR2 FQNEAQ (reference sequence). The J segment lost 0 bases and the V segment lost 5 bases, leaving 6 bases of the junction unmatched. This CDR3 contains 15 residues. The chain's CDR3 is CASSLTGTGSYEQYF. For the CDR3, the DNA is TGTGCCAGCAGCCTGACCGGGACAGGCTCCTACGAGCAGTACTTC. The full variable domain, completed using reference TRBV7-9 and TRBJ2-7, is DTGVSQNPRHKITKRGQNVTFRCDPISEHNRLYWYRQTLGQGPEFLTYFQNEAQLEKSRLLSDRFSAERPKGSFSTLEIQRTEQGDSAMYLCASSLTGTGSYEQYFGPGTRLTVT.

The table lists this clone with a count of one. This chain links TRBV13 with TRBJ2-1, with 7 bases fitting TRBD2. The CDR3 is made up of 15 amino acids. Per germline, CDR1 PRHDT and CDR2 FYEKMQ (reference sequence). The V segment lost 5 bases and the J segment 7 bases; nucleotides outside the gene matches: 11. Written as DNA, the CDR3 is TGTGCCAGCAGCCCCCGGCGCAGGGAGGGGAATGAGCAGTTCTTC. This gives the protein CASSPRRREGNEQFF.

The CDR3 DNA reads as TGTGCCAGCAGCTCTCTTAATTCACCCCTCCACTTT. Translating it yields CASSSLNSPLHF. The chain has TRBV7-9 and TRBJ1-6; D not resolved. Germline V CDR1 and CDR2: SEHNR, FQNEAQ (reference sequence). Trimming took off 4 bases at V and 6 bases at J, with 4 bases between the two ends. The length of the CDR3 is 12 residues. Full variable domain (rest looked up from reference TRBV7-9 and TRBJ1-6): DTGVSQNPRHKITKRGQNVTFRCDPISEHNRLYWYRQTLGQGPEFLTYFQNEAQLEKSRLLSDRFSAERPKGSFSTLEIQRTEQGDSAMYLCASSSLNSPLHFGNGTRLTVT.

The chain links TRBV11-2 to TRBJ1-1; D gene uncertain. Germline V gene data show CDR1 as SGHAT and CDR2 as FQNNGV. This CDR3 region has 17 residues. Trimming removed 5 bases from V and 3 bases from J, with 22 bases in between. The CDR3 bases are TGTGCCAGCAGCACCCGTTCAGCAGTGGGTTTGCACACTGAAGCTTTCTTT. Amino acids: CASSTRSAVGLHTEAFF.

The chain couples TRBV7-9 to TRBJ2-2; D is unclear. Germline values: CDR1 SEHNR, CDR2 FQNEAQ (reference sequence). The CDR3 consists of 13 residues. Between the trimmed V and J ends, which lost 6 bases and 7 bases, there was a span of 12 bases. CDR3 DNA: TGTGCCAGCAGTCAAGAGCCGGTCGGGGAGCTGTTTTTT. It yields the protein CASSQEPVGELFF.

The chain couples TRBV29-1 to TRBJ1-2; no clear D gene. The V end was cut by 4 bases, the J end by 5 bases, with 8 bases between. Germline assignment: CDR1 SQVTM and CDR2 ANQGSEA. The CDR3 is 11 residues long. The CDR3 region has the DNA TGCAGCGTTGGGCTACCATATGGCTACACCTTC. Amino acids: CSVGLPYGYTF.

Written as DNA, the CDR3 is TGTGCCATCCGAAATCCCCAGATAGCGGGAACTTACAATGAGCAGTTCTTC. Translating gives CAIRNPQIAGTYNEQFF. J is TRBJ2-1 and V is TRBV10-3; 8 bases agree with TRBD2. The V and J ends lost 8 bases and 4 bases, in that order; junction bases with no gene match: 16. The CDR3 consists of 17 residues. CDR1 and CDR2 (germline): ENHRY, SYGVKD.

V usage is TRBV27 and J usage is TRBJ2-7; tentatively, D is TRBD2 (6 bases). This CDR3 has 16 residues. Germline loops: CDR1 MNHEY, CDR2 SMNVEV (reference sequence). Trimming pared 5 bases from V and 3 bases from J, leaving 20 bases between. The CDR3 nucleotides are TGTGCCAGCAGTCCTCTTGGGGTAGCGGAGATCTACGAGCAGTACTTC. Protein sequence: CASSPLGVAEIYEQYF.